This record concerns one T cell receptor (beta chain) sequence. Its antigen is currently unknown. The data stem from a study of T cells in localized non-small cell lung cancer. Study observations and caveats: Longer overall survival associated with higher blood T cell density; shorter survival with higher adjacent-lung clonality. Detection in adjacent lung was observed for a median 57 of the top 100 tumor clones. Uninvolved adjacent lung had the highest recorded T cell clonality, with tumor below it. Heterogeneity cannot be ruled out, as sequencing used one tumor region only.

The trim removed 5 bases at V and 3 bases at J, leaving 9 bases unmatched. CDR1 is MDHEN, CDR2 SYDVKM, per germline. The CDR3 contains 16 residues. The protocol was immunoSEQ multiplex PCR, while the TCRdb copy is restricted to in-frame clones and leaves out a portion. The data show 35,000 or so clones, with 70% to 90% seen just once and less than 9.5% held by the top ten. The source was peripheral blood, collected before any cancer treatment. The receptor was derived from a woman aged 40-70 years with stage I lung adenocarcinoma. The chain employs TRBV28 and TRBJ2-3, with TRBD2 matching over 9 bases. The CDR3 here is CASSTSSRGGTDTQYF. CDR3 sequence (DNA): TGTGCCAGCAGTACCTCCTCGCGGGGGGGAACAGATACGCAGTATTTT.